Shown below are 22 T cell receptor beta chains from a single sample sequenced in a study of cytomegalovirus exposure and HLA in healthy donors. Primers: 60 Vbeta forward and 13 Jbeta reverse. Assay: immunoSEQ multiplex PCR; the TCRdb copy retains only in-frame clones and omits some. The sample lists 90,000 to 100,000 clones; over 70% were seen once. Sequencing input: PBMCs. The receptors were sampled from a woman in her thirties or forties in good health and CMV-seronegative.

The gene calls are TRBV27 and TRBJ1-1; 8 bases agree with TRBD1. Germline V gene sequence: CDR1 MNHEY, CDR2 SMNVEV (reference sequence). V shed 6 bases and J 1 base; nucleotides not matched to a gene: 7. This CDR3 has 15 residues. CDR3 region: CASSSDRVRNTEAFF. The CDR3 region has the DNA TGTGCCAGCAGCTCGGACAGGGTGAGGAACACTGAAGCTTTCTTT.

This chain uses TRBV5-1 with TRBJ2-3; the match to TRBD2 covers 10 bases. CDR3 length equals 17 residues. The V gene end was trimmed by 4 bases and the J gene end by 1 base; junction bases not matched to a gene: 9. Germline V gene data show CDR1 as SGHRS and CDR2 as YFSETQ. The CDR3 sequence: CASSLGEAGGGTDTQYF. The CDR3 bases are TGCGCCAGCAGCCTCGGAGAAGCGGGGGGGGGCACAGATACGCAGTATTTT.

This chain connects TRBV6-5 to TRBJ1-6; 7 nucleotides line up with TRBD1. With 4 bases clipped from V and 0 bases from J, the junction kept 3 bases outside the gene matches. CDR1 MNHEY and CDR2 SVGAGI come from the germline V gene. There are 16 residues in the CDR3. The CDR3 DNA follows: TGTGCCAGCAGTTGGGACAGCAGCTCCTATAATTCACCCCTCCACTTT. It specifies CASSWDSSSYNSPLHF.

The rearrangement links TRBV5-1 to TRBJ2-3; perhaps TRBD2 as D (6 bases). The CDR3 consists of 15 residues. CDR1 is SGHRS, CDR2 YFSETQ, per germline. The V end was cut by 3 bases, the J end by 4 bases, with 15 bases between. CDR3 in DNA: TGCGCCAGCAGCTCGGGGACTTATGGGCCAGATACGCAGTATTTT. Translating it yields CASSSGTYGPDTQYF.

The chain links TRBV27 to TRBJ2-1; D might be TRBD1 (6 bases). Germline CDR1 is MNHEY and CDR2 is SMNVEV (reference sequence). CDR3 size: 14 residues. Trimming took 2 bases from V and 1 from J, leaving 6 bases between them. CDR3 sequence reads: CASSLTGSYNEQFF. The CDR3 nucleotides read TGTGCCAGCAGTTTAACAGGGTCCTACAATGAGCAGTTCTTC.

The CDR3 DNA reads as TGCGCCAGCAGCTCGGTAACGGGGGTCCTCGGAAATTCACCCCTCCACTTT. It specifies CASSSVTGVLGNSPLHF. The chain uses TRBV5-1 and TRBJ1-6, with D tentatively TRBD1 (5 bases). The germline gives CDR1 SGHRS, CDR2 YFSETQ. The CDR3 loop spans 17 amino acids. V was trimmed by 3 bases and J by 7 bases, leaving 20 bases between them.

This clone was seen just once. The V gene is TRBV19, the J gene TRBJ1-1; 9 bases are a match to TRBD1. CDR3 length equals 13 residues. Germline CDR1 reads LNHDA; CDR2 reads SQIVND (reference sequence). V was clipped by 8 bases and J by 2 bases; unmatched bases: 3. The CDR3 loop is CASGDRVNTEAFF. CDR3 sequence (DNA): TGTGCCAGTGGGGACAGGGTAAACACTGAAGCTTTCTTT.

This chain links TRBV5-4 with TRBJ2-5; D is perhaps TRBD1 (6 bases). Germline-derived CDR1 and CDR2 are SGHNT and YYREEE (reference sequence). The CDR3 is 13 residues long. The V and J ends lost 2 bases and 5 bases respectively, with 10 bases between them. For the CDR3, the DNA is TGTGCCAGCAGCTTACAGGGAGCGGAGACCCAGTACTTC. Protein sequence: CASSLQGAETQYF.

The V and J genes are TRBV11-2 and TRBJ2-2; 10 nucleotides align to TRBD2. Germline CDR1 reads SGHAT; CDR2 reads FQNNGV. V shed 2 bases and J 8 bases; nucleotides not matched to a gene: 11. CDR3 length equals 17 residues. The DNA for the CDR3 is TGTGCCAGCAGCTTATCCTTACTAGCGGGGAGAAGTGGGGAGCTGTTTTTT. Its translation: CASSLSLLAGRSGELFF.

CDR3 coding DNA: TGTGCCAGCAGGGCCGGGACAGGGGGCCGGGATACGCAGTATTTT. Encoded protein: CASRAGTGGRDTQYF. This sequence joins TRBV2 and TRBJ2-3; 12 bases agree with TRBD1. V shed 6 bases and J 6 bases; nucleotides not matched to a gene: 7. The CDR3 covers 15 residues. Germline CDR1 SNHLY, CDR2 FYNNEI.

The rearrangement uses TRBV5-1 and TRBJ2-2, with 8 bases that match TRBD1. V shed 4 bases, J shed 0 bases, and the junction held 2 bases outside the gene matches. The CDR3 covers 15 residues. From germline, CDR1 is SGHRS and CDR2 YFSETQ. The CDR3 sequence is CASSKGQANTGELFF. The CDR3 nucleotides read TGCGCCAGCAGCAAGGGACAGGCGAACACCGGGGAGCTGTTTTTT.

This chain connects TRBV5-8 to TRBJ2-3; a weak D match, TRBD2 (5 bases). This CDR3 contains 13 residues. Trimming took 4 bases from V and 3 from J, leaving 9 bases between them. Germline-derived CDR1 and CDR2 are SGHTS and YDEGEE. Written as DNA, the CDR3 is TGTGCCAGCAGCCCAAGGACTACAGATACGCAGTATTTT. Translated, it gives CASSPRTTDTQYF.

The chain employs TRBV2 and TRBJ1-2; 7 bases fit TRBD1. The CDR3 covers 16 residues. V shed 5 bases, J shed 5 bases, and the junction held 14 bases outside the gene matches. Per the germline V gene, CDR1 is SNHLY and CDR2 is FYNNEI. The CDR3 nucleotides read TGTGCCAGCAGTCCCCTCGAAGGGGGCGCGAAGTATGGCTACACCTTC. This gives the protein CASSPLEGGAKYGYTF.

The chain combines TRBV7-9 with TRBJ2-5, with TRBD2 matching over 7 bases. The CDR3 is 14 amino acids. Trimming cost V 0 bases and J 2 bases; bases outside gene matches: 0. CDR1 SEHNR and CDR2 FQNEAQ come from the germline V gene (reference sequence). CDR3 protein: CASSLAREQETQYF. The CDR3 nucleotides read TGTGCCAGCAGCTTAGCGCGGGAGCAAGAGACCCAGTACTTC.

The chain links TRBV5-1 to TRBJ1-1; D is perhaps TRBD1 (6 bases). CDR3 length equals 12 residues. V lost 0 bases and J 10 bases, leaving 10 bases between the germline ends. Germline CDR1 SGHRS, CDR2 YFSETQ. The CDR3 is CASSLETGRAFF. CDR3 nucleotide sequence: TGCGCCAGCAGCTTGGAGACAGGTAGAGCTTTCTTT.

The J gene is TRBJ2-1, the V gene TRBV19; 10 nucleotides align to TRBD1. J lost 0 bases, V lost 5 bases, and 7 bases had no gene match. This CDR3 spans 17 amino acids. CDR1 and CDR2 (germline): LNHDA, SQIVND (reference sequence). CDR3 sequence: CASSPDRGLGSYNEQFF. CDR3 bases: TGTGCCAGTAGTCCCGACAGGGGGCTCGGCTCCTACAATGAGCAGTTCTTC. Supplemented by reference TRBV19 and TRBJ2-1, the full variable domain reads DGGITQSPKYLFRKEGQNVTLSCEQNLNHDAMYWYRQDPGQGLRLIYYSQIVNDFQKGDIAEGYSVSREKKESFPLTVTSAQKNPTAFYLCASSPDRGLGSYNEQFFGPGTRLTVL.

CDR3 sequence (DNA): TGTGCCAGCACCCGCGGGACAGGGGTGGATAATGAGCAGTTCTTC. Its translation is CASTRGTGVDNEQFF. The V and J genes are TRBV7-9 and TRBJ2-1, with 10 bases aligning to TRBD1. The ends lost 7 bases at V and 7 bases at J; junction bases unmatched: 10. CDR1 and CDR2 from the germline V gene are SEHNR and FQNEAQ (reference sequence). This CDR3 has 15 amino acids. The entire variable domain, with the rest obtained from reference TRBV7-9 and TRBJ2-1, is as follows: DTGVSQNPRHKITKRGQNVTFRCDPISEHNRLYWYRQTLGQGPEFLTYFQNEAQLEKSRLLSDRFSAERPKGSFSTLEIQRTEQGDSAMYLCASTRGTGVDNEQFFGPGTRLTVL.

This chain joins TRBV5-5 and TRBJ1-1; D gene unclear. V lost 1 base and J 4 bases, leaving 8 bases between the germline ends. The CDR3 is 13 residues long. CDR1 is SGHKS, CDR2 YYEKEE, per germline (reference sequence). CDR3 amino acids: CASSLYLGTEAFF. The CDR3 coding sequence is TGTGCCAGCAGCTTGTACCTCGGCACTGAAGCTTTCTTT.

The V and J genes are TRBV5-1 and TRBJ1-1; 7 bases line up with TRBD1. V lost 4 bases, J lost 4 bases, and 7 bases stayed unmatched. This CDR3 spans 14 amino acids. Germline V gives CDR1 SGHRS, CDR2 YFSETQ. The CDR3 sequence is CASSVQTGTTEAFF. DNA of the CDR3: TGCGCCAGCAGCGTCCAGACAGGGACCACTGAAGCTTTCTTT. The full variable domain, completed using reference TRBV5-1 and TRBJ1-1, is KAGVTQTPRYLIKTRGQQVTLSCSPISGHRSVSWYQQTPGQGLQFLFEYFSETQRNKGNFPGRFSGRQFSNSRSEMNVSTLELGDSALYLCASSVQTGTTEAFFGQGTRLTVV.

The sample holds one count of this clone. The chain couples TRBV4-1 to TRBJ1-5; weak D call: TRBD1 (6 bases). The CDR3 is 18 residues long. The V and J ends lost 0 bases and 4 bases respectively, with 19 bases between them. Germline V gene sequence: CDR1 MGHRA, CDR2 YSYEKL. In DNA, the CDR3 is TGCGCCAGCAGCCAAGATACCAGGGGAACTTCTGGAAATCAGCCCCAGCATTTT. Amino acids: CASSQDTRGTSGNQPQHF.

The chain links TRBV7-6 to TRBJ2-7, with TRBD1 identical over 7 bases. The germline CDR1 and CDR2 sequences are SGHVS and FNYEAQ. The V gene end was trimmed by 6 bases and the J gene end by 1 base; junction bases not matched to a gene: 9. The CDR3 contains 15 residues. CDR3 loop: CASSMGGDSSYEQYF. CDR3 coding DNA: TGTGCCAGCAGTATGGGTGGGGACAGTTCCTACGAGCAGTACTTC.

J is TRBJ2-5 and V is TRBV30, with 7 bases lining up with TRBD2. The CDR3 totals 13 residues. Germline assignment: CDR1 GTSNPN and CDR2 SVGIG (reference sequence). After removal of 4 bases from V and 7 bases from J, the junction contained 9 bases not matched to a gene. CDR3 region: CAWTASGRGTQYF. The CDR3 region has the DNA TGTGCCTGGACTGCTAGCGGTCGAGGGACCCAGTACTTC. Full variable domain (remainder filled in from reference TRBV30 and TRBJ2-5): SQTIHQWPATLVQPVGSPLSLECTVEGTSNPNLYWYRQAAGRGLQLLFYSVGIGQISSEVPQNLSASRPQDRQFILSSKKLLLSDSGFYLCAWTASGRGTQYFGPGTRLLVL.